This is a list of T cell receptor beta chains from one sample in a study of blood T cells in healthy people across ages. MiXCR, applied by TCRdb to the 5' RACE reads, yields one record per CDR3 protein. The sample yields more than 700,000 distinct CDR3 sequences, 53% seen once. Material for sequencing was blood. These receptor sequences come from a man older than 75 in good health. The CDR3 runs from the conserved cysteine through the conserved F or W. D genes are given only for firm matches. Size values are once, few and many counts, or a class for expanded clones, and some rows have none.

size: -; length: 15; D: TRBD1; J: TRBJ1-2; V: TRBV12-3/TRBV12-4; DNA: TGTGCCAGCAGTTCCGACAGGGGGCGGGTTTATGGCTACACCTTC; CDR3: CASSSDRGRVYGYTF
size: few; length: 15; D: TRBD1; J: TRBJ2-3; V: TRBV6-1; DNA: TGTGCCAGCACCCCTCGAGAGTTGGGGGACAGATACGCGTATTTT; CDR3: CASTPRELGDRYAYF
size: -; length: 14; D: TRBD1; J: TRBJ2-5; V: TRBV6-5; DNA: TGTGCCAGCAGGCCGGGACAGGGATATGGAGAGCAGTACTTC; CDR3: CASRPGQGYGEQYF
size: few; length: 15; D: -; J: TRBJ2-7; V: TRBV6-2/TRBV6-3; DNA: TGTGCCAGCAGTTACGGATGGGCACGCTCCTACGAGCAGTACTTC; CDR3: CASSYGWARSYEQYF
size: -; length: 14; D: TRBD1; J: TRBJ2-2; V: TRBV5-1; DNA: TGCGCCAGCAACCGGGACAGAAGGACCGCGGAGCTGTTTTTT; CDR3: CASNRDRRTAELFF
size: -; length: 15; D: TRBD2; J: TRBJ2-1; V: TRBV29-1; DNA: TGCAGCGTTGAACGGCCTAGCGGGAGCTACAATGAGCAGTTCTTC; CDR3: CSVERPSGSYNEQFF
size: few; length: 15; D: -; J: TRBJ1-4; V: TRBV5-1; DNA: TGCGCCAGCAGCTTCCGACGCGCAACTAATGAAAAACTGTTTTTT; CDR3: CASSFRRATNEKLFF
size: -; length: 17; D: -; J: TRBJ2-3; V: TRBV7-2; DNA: TGTGCCAGCAGCTACGGTGGGGGCAAGCTACTGTCAGATACGCAGTATTTT; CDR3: CASSYGGGKLLSDTQYF
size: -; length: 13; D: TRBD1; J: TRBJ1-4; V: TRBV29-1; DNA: TGCAGCGTTTCAGGGGGAGGTACTGAAAAACTGTTTTTT; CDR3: CSVSGGGTEKLFF
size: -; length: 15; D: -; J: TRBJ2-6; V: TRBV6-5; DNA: TGTGCCAGCAGCATTCAGGGGTCTGGGGCCAACGTCCTGACTTTC; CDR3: CASSIQGSGANVLTF
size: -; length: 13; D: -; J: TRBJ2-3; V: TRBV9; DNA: TGTGCCAGCAGCGTAGGGCCTCAAGATACGCAGTATTTT; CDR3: CASSVGPQDTQYF
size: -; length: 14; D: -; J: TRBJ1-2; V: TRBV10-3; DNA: TGTGCCATCAGAGCCGGTGAGGGGAACTATGGCTACACCTTC; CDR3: CAIRAGEGNYGYTF
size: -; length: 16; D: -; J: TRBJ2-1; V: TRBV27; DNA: TGTGCCAGCAGTACGTCTAGCGCAAGCTCCTACAATGAGCAGTTCTTC; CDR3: CASSTSSASSYNEQFF
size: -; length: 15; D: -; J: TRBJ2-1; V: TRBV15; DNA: TGTGCCACAAGCACAGGGCCGACCGGGTACAATGAGCAGTTCTTC; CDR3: CATSTGPTGYNEQFF
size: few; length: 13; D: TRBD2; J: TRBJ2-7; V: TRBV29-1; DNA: TGCAGCGTGCGGACTAGCGGGAACTACGAGCAGTACTTC; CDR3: CSVRTSGNYEQYF
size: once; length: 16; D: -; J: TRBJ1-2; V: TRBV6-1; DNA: TGTGCCAGCAGTCAAAGTCTCCCTGCTCAGGGCTATGGCTACACCTTC; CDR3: CASSQSLPAQGYGYTF
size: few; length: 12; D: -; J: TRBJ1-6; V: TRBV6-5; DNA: TGTGCCAGCAACCGACCTAATTCACCCCTCCACTTT; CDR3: CASNRPNSPLHF
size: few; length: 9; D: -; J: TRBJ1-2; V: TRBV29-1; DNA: TGCAGCCTAAACAGCCCTCCCACCTTC; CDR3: CSLNSPPTF
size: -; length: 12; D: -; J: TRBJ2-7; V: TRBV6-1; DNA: TGTGCCAGCACGCGCTCCAAGGTCGAGCAGTACTTC; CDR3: CASTRSKVEQYF
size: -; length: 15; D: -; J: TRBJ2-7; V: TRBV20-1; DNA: TGCAGTGCTAGGTCTGACTCTCCAGACCACTACGAGCAGTACTTC; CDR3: CSARSDSPDHYEQYF
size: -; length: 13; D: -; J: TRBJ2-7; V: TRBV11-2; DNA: TGTGCCAGCAGCTTTCCTGGGGCTAAGGAGCAGTACTTC; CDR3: CASSFPGAKEQYF
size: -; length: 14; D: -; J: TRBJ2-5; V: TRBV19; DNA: TGTGCCAGTAGTCCCGGGACCTTTCCAGAGACCCAGTACTTC; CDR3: CASSPGTFPETQYF
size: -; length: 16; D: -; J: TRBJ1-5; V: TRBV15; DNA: TGTGCCACCAGCAGAGATCGCCAGGGAGGAGGTCAGCCCCAGCATTTT; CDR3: CATSRDRQGGGQPQHF
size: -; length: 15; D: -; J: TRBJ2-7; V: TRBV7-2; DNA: TGTGCCAGCAGCCCTTGGACTGTAGCTTCCTACGAGCAGTACTTC; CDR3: CASSPWTVASYEQYF
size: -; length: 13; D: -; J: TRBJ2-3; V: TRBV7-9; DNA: TGTGCCAGCAGCCCCGCACCCTCCAGATACGCGTATTTT; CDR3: CASSPAPSRYAYF
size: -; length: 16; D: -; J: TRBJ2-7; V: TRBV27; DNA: TGTGCCAGCAGTCCCCCTCGCAGGGCCACCTCCTACGAGCAGTACTTC; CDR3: CASSPPRRATSYEQYF
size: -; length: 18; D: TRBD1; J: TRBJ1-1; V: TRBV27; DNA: TGTGCCAGCAGCCCAATTGGGCGTGGGACAGGGCTCTCCACTGAAGCTTTCTTT; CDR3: CASSPIGRGTGLSTEAFF
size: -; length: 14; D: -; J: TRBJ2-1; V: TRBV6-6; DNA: TGTGCCAGCAGATTACTACAGGGACAAAATGTGCAGTTCTTC; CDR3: CASRLLQGQNVQFF
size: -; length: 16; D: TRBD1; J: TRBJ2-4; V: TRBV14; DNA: TGTGCCAGCAGCCGCCAGGGGGATTCCCGCAAAAACATTCAGTACTTC; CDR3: CASSRQGDSRKNIQYF
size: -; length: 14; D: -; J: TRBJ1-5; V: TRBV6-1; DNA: TGTGCCAGCAGTGATTTTTTGGGGAATCAGCCCCAGCATTTT; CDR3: CASSDFLGNQPQHF
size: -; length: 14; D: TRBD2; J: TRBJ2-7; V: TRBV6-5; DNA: TGTGCCAGCAGGGGACTAGCTAGCTCCGACGAGCAGTACTTC; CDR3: CASRGLASSDEQYF
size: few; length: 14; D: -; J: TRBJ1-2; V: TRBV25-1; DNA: TGTGCCAGTTTATCAGGAGACTCTAACTATGGCTACACCTTC; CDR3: CASLSGDSNYGYTF
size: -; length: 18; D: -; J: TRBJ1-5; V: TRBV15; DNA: TGTGCCACCAGCAGAGATCCTTTATCGGAGGGGAGCAATCAGCCCCAGCATTTT; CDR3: CATSRDPLSEGSNQPQHF
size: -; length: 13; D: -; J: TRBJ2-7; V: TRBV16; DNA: TGTGCCAGCAGCCAACTAGCTTACAATGAGCAGTACTTC; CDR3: CASSQLAYNEQYF
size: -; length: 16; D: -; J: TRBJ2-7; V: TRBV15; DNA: TGTGCCACCAGCACTTCTGGGGAGCTCTCCTACAATGAGCAGTACTTC; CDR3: CATSTSGELSYNEQYF
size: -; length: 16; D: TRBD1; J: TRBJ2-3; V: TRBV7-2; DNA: TGTGCCAGCAGCTACCGGGGACAGGGGCGATCAGATACGCAGTATTTT; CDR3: CASSYRGQGRSDTQYF
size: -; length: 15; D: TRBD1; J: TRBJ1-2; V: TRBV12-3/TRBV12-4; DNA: TGTGCCAGCAGTTATGGACAGGGAGGTAACTATGGCTACACCTTC; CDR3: CASSYGQGGNYGYTF
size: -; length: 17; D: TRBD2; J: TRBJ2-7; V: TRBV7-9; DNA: TGTGCCAGCAGCTCCCTGTCTCGGGCGGGAGGCTACAATGAGCAGTACTTC; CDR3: CASSSLSRAGGYNEQYF
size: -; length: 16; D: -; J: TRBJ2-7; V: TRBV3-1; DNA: TGTGCCAGCGGTCCCTACAGCTTTCCGAGCTCCTACGAGCAGTACTTC; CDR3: CASGPYSFPSSYEQYF
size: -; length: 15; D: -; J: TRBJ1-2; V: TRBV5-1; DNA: TGCGCCAGCAGCTTGGATGGACAGCTAAACTATGGCTACACCTTC; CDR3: CASSLDGQLNYGYTF
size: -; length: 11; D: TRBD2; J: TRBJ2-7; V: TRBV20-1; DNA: TGCAGTGCTAGCCGGGCGGGGGGGCAGTACTTC; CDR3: CSASRAGGQYF
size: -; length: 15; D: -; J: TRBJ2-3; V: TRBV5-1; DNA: TGCGCCAGCAGCTTGGGGACACGGAACACAGATACGCAGTATTTT; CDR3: CASSLGTRNTDTQYF
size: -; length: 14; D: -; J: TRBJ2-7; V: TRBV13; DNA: TGTGCCAGCAGCCCAGAGGACAGCCCCTACGAGCAGTACTTC; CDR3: CASSPEDSPYEQYF
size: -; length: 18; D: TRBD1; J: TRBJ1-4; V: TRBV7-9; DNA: TGTGCCAGCAGCTCCCCTCCGCCGACAGGGAGTACTAATGAAAAACTGTTTTTT; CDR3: CASSSPPPTGSTNEKLFF
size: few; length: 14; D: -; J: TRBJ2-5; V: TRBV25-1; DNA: TGTGCCAGCAGTGAATCTACTTACCAAGAGACCCAGTACTTC; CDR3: CASSESTYQETQYF
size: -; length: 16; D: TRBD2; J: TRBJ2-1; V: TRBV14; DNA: TGTGCCAGCAGCCAAGCGGTGATAGCGGGAGTGTATGAGCAGTTCTTC; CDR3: CASSQAVIAGVYEQFF
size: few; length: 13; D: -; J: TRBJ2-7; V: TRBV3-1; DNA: TGTGCCAGCAGCCAAGAGCAGTATTACGAGCAGTACTTC; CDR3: CASSQEQYYEQYF
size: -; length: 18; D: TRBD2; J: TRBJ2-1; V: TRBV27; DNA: TGTGCCAGCAGTTTAGGGACTAGCGGGAGTAGAATTGTCAATGAGCAGTTCTTC; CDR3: CASSLGTSGSRIVNEQFF
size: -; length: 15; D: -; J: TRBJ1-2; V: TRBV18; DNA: TGTGCCAGCTCACCACTGGGGGATCCTAACTATGGCTACACCTTC; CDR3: CASSPLGDPNYGYTF
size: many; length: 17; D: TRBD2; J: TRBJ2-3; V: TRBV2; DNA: TGTGCCAGCAGTGAAGCTCGGACTAGCGGGAGAGCAGATACGCAGTATTTT; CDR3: CASSEARTSGRADTQYF